This TCR beta chain was obtained from a study of radiotherapy plus CTLA-4 blockade in lung cancer (dated by TCRdb to the late 2010s). Context from the whole study: Among the enrolled patients, around 19% had an objective response, and 31% reached disease control.

The study evaluated CTLA-4 blockade (ipilimumab) given together with focal radiation therapy in patients who had chemo-refractory metastatic non-small-cell lung cancer. A word on this clone: Its antigen specificity is not known. One base away there is no much larger clone; base qualities are not given.

What the research found in general, with its limitations: Increased serum interferon-beta after radiation, together with early dynamic changes in blood T cell clones, were reported to be the strongest predictors of response. After treatment with radiotherapy and ipilimumab, TCR clones that originated in tumors expanded in peripheral blood.

Library prep was done by the immunoSEQ multiplex PCR assay. In TCRdb, the immuneACCESS table is reduced to in-frame sequences with V and J assigned. These tables do not hold every clone; where another copy was compared, an unresolved V gene accounts for under half, and the others remain unexplained. This sample has roughly 110,000 clones in its table, and more than 75% of those were observed once. The top ten hold 2.4% of the sample. The sequence was collected from a human donor with non-small cell lung cancer that progressed on radiotherapy plus ipilimumab. Some clones in this sample may be carry-over from other donors' samples. Sequencing used peripheral blood, obtained from a patient treated with radiotherapy plus ipilimumab.

The CDR3 sequence is CASSLGGQGYTGNTIYF. The DNA reads TGTGCCAGCAGCTTGGGTGGACAGGGCTATACTGGAAACACCATATATTTT. The rearranged chain carries TRBV5-4 and TRBJ1-3, and 8 bases in between align with TRBD1. At the junction V is shortened by 0 bases and J by 2 bases; bases outside the gene matches: 7. Its CDR3 holds 17 amino acids, cysteine through phenylalanine. Just the 51-base CDR3 DNA is kept, in frame starting at base 1. From a lookup of the germline V gene (reference sequence), CDR1 and CDR2 are SGHNT and YYREEE.